What follows are 21 T cell receptor beta chains derived from one specimen sequenced in a study of blood T cell repertoires in COVID-19. The protocol was immunoSEQ multiplex PCR, while the TCRdb copy is restricted to in-frame clones and leaves out a portion. The table lists about 190,000 clones, roughly 81% of them singletons, with about 11% in the top ten. The sample consisted of peripheral blood. The source of these receptors is an elderly woman with COVID-19, enrolled during active disease.

This chain links TRBV28 with TRBJ2-3; the match to TRBD2 covers 14 bases. V lost 5 bases, J lost 4 bases, and 14 bases stayed unmatched. The CDR3 loop spans 19 amino acids. CDR1 is MDHEN, CDR2 SYDVKM, per germline. CDR3 coding DNA: TGTGCCAGCAGTCCCGGGACTAGCGGGAGAGGAGGGTCCCCAGATACGCAGTATTTT. Its translation is CASSPGTSGRGGSPDTQYF.

In this sample, this clone turned up a few times. The chain joins TRBV7-6 to TRBJ2-3, with D possibly TRBD2 on 6 matching bases. The CDR3 totals 14 residues. V was trimmed by 1 base and J by 6 bases, leaving 11 bases between them. Germline CDR1 SGHVS, CDR2 FNYEAQ. The CDR3 DNA is TGTGCCAGCAGCTTAGTTTCTAGCGCCGATACGCAGTATTTT. This sequence encodes CASSLVSSADTQYF.

The chain has TRBV5-6 and TRBJ1-2; D uncertain. Per the germline V gene, CDR1 is SGHDT and CDR2 is YYEEEE. Trimming stripped 0 bases from V and 8 bases from J, with 14 bases between. The CDR3 runs to 14 residues. CDR3 region: CASSLGSGRAGYTF. The CDR3 bases are TGTGCCAGCAGCTTGGGTTCGGGTAGAGCAGGCTACACCTTC.

The rearrangement links TRBV5-6 to TRBJ1-1; the D gene is possibly TRBD1 (6 bases). The germline V gene has CDR1 SGHDT and CDR2 YYEEEE. This CDR3 is built from 14 residues. The V gene lost 5 bases and the J gene lost 0 bases, with 11 bases spanning the gap. The DNA for the CDR3 is TGTGCCAGCAGGAGACAGGCCTTGAACACTGAAGCTTTCTTT. Its translation: CASRRQALNTEAFF.

The CDR3 protein is CASSLVRQTFYGYTF. The CDR3 coding sequence is TGTGCCAGCAGCTTGGTGAGACAAACCTTTTATGGCTACACCTTC. The chain recombines TRBV5-6 with TRBJ1-2; D unclear. Trimming pared 0 bases from V and 5 bases from J, leaving 14 bases between. Germline-derived CDR1 and CDR2 are SGHDT and YYEEEE. The CDR3 covers 15 residues.

The CDR3 coding sequence is TGCAGCGTTGTTTTGGGGGGGCCGTTGTTAAGGATCTACAATGAGCAGTTCTTC. Protein: CSVVLGGPLLRIYNEQFF. The chain combines TRBV29-1 with TRBJ2-1; possible D gene TRBD2, 7 bases. This CDR3 is built from 18 residues. Germline lookup yields CDR1 SQVTM and CDR2 ANQGSEA. The ends were cut back, 4 bases at V and 3 bases at J, with 25 bases in the middle.

The chain joins TRBV30 to TRBJ1-2, with D tentatively TRBD1 (6 bases). Germline-derived CDR1 and CDR2 are GTSNPN and SVGIG (reference sequence). The CDR3 is 14 residues long. The V and J ends lost 3 bases and 2 bases respectively, with 13 bases between them. The CDR3 region is CAWRVNRENYGYTF. Here the CDR3 DNA reads TGTGCCTGGAGAGTAAACAGGGAGAACTATGGCTACACCTTC.

This sequence joins TRBV29-1 and TRBJ1-5, with 7 nucleotides matching TRBD1. V shed 7 bases, J shed 2 bases, and the junction held 8 bases outside the gene matches. The CDR3 totals 14 residues. Germline assignment: CDR1 SQVTM and CDR2 ANQGSEA. In nucleotides, the CDR3 is TGCAGCGCTACGACAGGGAATGGCAATCAGCCCCAGCATTTT. It yields the protein CSATTGNGNQPQHF.

This sequence joins TRBV5-8 and TRBJ2-7; 7 bases align to TRBD2. The CDR3 length is 13 residues. Trimming removed 0 bases from V and 5 bases from J; junction bases left unmatched: 2. From germline, CDR1 is SGHTS and CDR2 YDEGEE. CDR3 region: CASSLAAGDEQYF. Written as DNA, the CDR3 is TGTGCCAGCAGCTTGGCCGCGGGGGACGAGCAGTACTTC.

This clone was detected only a few times. The rearrangement links TRBV9 to TRBJ1-4, with 7 bases identical to TRBD1. The CDR3 has 14 amino acids. Germline CDR1 reads SGDLS; CDR2 reads YYNGEE. The J segment lost 6 bases and the V segment lost 4 bases, leaving 6 bases of the junction unmatched. The CDR3 region has the DNA TGTGCCAGCAGCCCAGGGGGGTTGGATGAAAAACTGTTTTTT. This gives the protein CASSPGGLDEKLFF.

The chain is built from TRBV9 and TRBJ2-7; D remains ambiguous. V was trimmed by 3 bases and J by 7 bases, leaving 11 bases between them. From germline, CDR1 is SGDLS and CDR2 YYNGEE. The CDR3 length is 12 residues. In nucleotides, the CDR3 is TGTGCCAGCAGCGGGGTGTCGAGGGAGCAGTACTTC. Translating gives CASSGVSREQYF.

The gene calls are TRBV27 and TRBJ2-3; 8 bases are shared with TRBD1. The junction had 4 bases not matched to a gene; V was cut back by 0 bases and J by 5 bases. This CDR3 is 15 amino acids long. Germline CDR1 and CDR2: MNHEY and SMNVEV (reference sequence). The CDR3 sequence: CASSLSTGEGDTQYF. The CDR3, as DNA: TGTGCCAGCAGTTTATCGACAGGGGAAGGAGATACGCAGTATTTT.

This chain joins TRBV19 and TRBJ1-6; unclear D gene. The germline gives CDR1 LNHDA, CDR2 SQIVND (reference sequence). Trimming shortened V by 5 bases and J by 6 bases, and 17 bases separated the two germline ends. CDR3 length equals 16 residues. This CDR3 reads CASSERGIFSNSPLHF. The CDR3, as DNA: TGTGCCAGTAGTGAAAGAGGGATTTTCAGTAATTCACCCCTCCACTTT.

This chain connects TRBV12-2 to TRBJ1-5. TRBV12-2 is tagged as a pseudogene. CDR3 length equals 15 residues. CDR3 sequence: CASRLARGSAQPQHF. The CDR3 coding sequence is TGTGCAAGTCGCTTAGCTCGGGGGAGCGCTCAGCCCCAGCATTTT.

Note on this clone: One junction end disagrees with the germline gene, perhaps due to a read error. The chain couples TRBV6-5 to TRBJ2-7, with TRBD1 identical over 9 bases. Germline lookup yields CDR1 MNHEY and CDR2 SVGAGI. The CDR3 runs to 14 residues. CDR3 DNA sequence: TGTGCCAGCAGTCACTCGGGACAGGGCTCCGAGCAGTACTTC. This gives the protein CASSHSGQGSEQYF.

The CDR3 nucleotides read TGTGCCATCAGTTTGGGTGCAGCGGGAGTAAAAGAGACCCAGTACTTC. This gives the protein CAISLGAAGVKETQYF. V is TRBV10-3 and J is TRBJ2-5; 8 bases map to TRBD2. The germline V gene encodes CDR1 ENHRY and CDR2 SYGVKD. Unmatched junction bases numbered 11, after V lost 5 bases and J lost 3 bases. The CDR3 contains 16 residues.

The gene calls are TRBV14 and TRBJ1-2; TRBD1 is a possible D gene (5 bases). V lost 7 bases and J 6 bases, leaving 21 bases between the germline ends. This CDR3 contains 15 residues. The V gene's germline CDR1 is SGHDN and CDR2 FVKESK. This CDR3 is CASTTKRGYSDGYTF. In DNA, the CDR3 is TGTGCCAGCACCACAAAGCGGGGGTACAGCGATGGCTACACCTTC. Combining the CDR3 with reference TRBV14 and TRBJ1-2 gives the whole variable domain EAGVTQFPSHSVIEKGQTVTLRCDPISGHDNLYWYRRVMGKEIKFLLHFVKESKQDESGMPNNRFLAERTGGTYSTLKVQPAELEDSGVYFCASTTKRGYSDGYTFGSGTRLTVV.

The rearrangement links TRBV11-3 to TRBJ2-5, with 9 bases lining up with TRBD1. Trimming at V came to 5 bases and at J to 5 bases, leaving 12 bases not matched to a gene. The CDR3 has 16 residues. The V gene's germline CDR1 is SGHNT and CDR2 YENEEA. The CDR3 sequence: CASSDGQGRIGETQYF. In nucleotides, the CDR3 is TGTGCCAGCAGCGACGGACAGGGGCGGATCGGGGAGACCCAGTACTTC. Using reference TRBV11-3 and TRBJ2-5 for the parts outside the CDR3, the full variable domain is EAGVVQSPRYKIIEKKQPVAFWCNPISGHNTLYWYLQNLGQGPELLIRYENEEAVDDSQLPKDRFSAERLKGVDSTLKIQPAELGDSAVYLCASSDGQGRIGETQYFGPGTRLLVL.

This chain's CDR3 is CASSELAGVKRIVDEQYF. CDR3 coding DNA: TGTGCCAGCAGCGAACTAGCGGGAGTCAAGAGAATTGTCGACGAGCAGTACTTC. This rearrangement joins TRBV7-2 to TRBJ2-7; 11 nucleotides match TRBD2. The germline gives CDR1 SGHTA, CDR2 FQGNSA. The V and J ends lost 5 bases and 5 bases, in that order; junction bases with no gene match: 17. The CDR3 has 18 residues.

The chain joins TRBV24-1 to TRBJ1-2; the D gene is possibly TRBD1 (6 bases). Deletions cut 3 bases from V and 4 bases from J, with 17 bases between. CDR3 size: 16 residues. The germline V gene has CDR1 KGHDR and CDR2 SFDVKD. Here the CDR3 reads CATSDTSPTGGYGYTF. CDR3 in DNA: TGTGCCACCAGTGATACGTCCCCGACAGGAGGCTATGGCTACACCTTC.

V and J are TRBV7-8 and TRBJ2-1; 7 bases agree with TRBD1. CDR3 length: 15 amino acids. J was trimmed by 8 bases and V by 2 bases; bases with no gene match: 9. The germline V gene has CDR1 SGHVS and CDR2 FQNEAQ. The CDR3 sequence: CASSLLRVGGYEQFF. The CDR3 region has the DNA TGTGCCAGCAGCTTATTAAGGGTAGGGGGCTATGAGCAGTTCTTC.